These 30 T cell receptor beta chains were all obtained from the same sample, sequenced in a study of identical twins. TCRdb used MiXCR to reprocess the 5' RACE reads, holding one entry per CDR3 protein. Among about 240,000 distinct CDR3 sequences listed, 9.5% to 15% were seen once. These records were also assigned to another study, of yellow fever vaccine responses in identical twins.

Sequencing was performed on memory (CD45RO+) T cells sorted from blood. All receptors come from a woman between 18 and 30 years old in good health.

There are a few counts of this clonotype. The chain combines TRBV20-1 with TRBJ1-2; D unresolved. Between the trimmed V and J ends, which lost 3 bases and 4 bases, there was a span of 9 bases. The V gene's germline CDR1 is DFQATT and CDR2 SNEGSKA (reference sequence). The CDR3 totals 12 residues. DNA for the CDR3: TGCAGTGCTAGGATAGAATCCTATGGCTACACCTTC. This translates into CSARIESYGYTF.

There are many counts of this clonotype. The genes are TRBV11-2 and TRBJ2-3; possibly TRBD2 for D (6 bases). Trimming removed 1 base at V and 1 base at J, with 18 bases between. The CDR3 runs 18 residues. Looked up from germline, CDR1 is SGHAT and CDR2 is FQNNGV. The DNA for the CDR3 is TGTGCCAGCAGCTTAGGGGAGGCGACGTGGACCCGCACAGATACGCAGTATTTT. Translation: CASSLGEATWTRTDTQYF.

This clonotype was detected ten times or more. The CDR3 loop reads CASSFRQGQETQYF. CDR3 nucleotide sequence: TGTGCCAGCAGTTTCAGACAGGGCCAAGAGACCCAGTACTTC. This chain connects TRBV12-3 or TRBV12-4 to TRBJ2-5, with TRBD1 matching 7 bases. The CDR3 runs 14 residues. The V gene end was trimmed by 3 bases and the J gene end by 1 base; junction bases not matched to a gene: 2.

This clonotype was seen a few times. The chain combines TRBV9 with TRBJ2-5; either TRBD1 or TRBD2 may fit D (6 bases each). Germline values: CDR1 SGDLS, CDR2 YYNGEE. Trimming left V 0 bases short and J 2 bases short, with 11 bases between. CDR3 length: 15 amino acids. This CDR3 reads CASSVDRGQQETQYF. The DNA for the CDR3 is TGTGCCAGCAGCGTAGACCGGGGGCAGCAAGAGACCCAGTACTTC.

This clonotype has only a few counts. This sequence joins TRBV7-2 and TRBJ2-3, with 8 positions matching TRBD2. Losses at the gene ends were 2 bases for V and 0 bases for J; bases not matched to a gene: 10. CDR3 size: 18 residues. Germline V CDR1 and CDR2: SGHTA, FQGNSA. In DNA, the CDR3 is TGTGCCAGCAGCTTACGCCACGGGGGGGGAACTAGCACAGATACGCAGTATTTT. Its translation: CASSLRHGGGTSTDTQYF.

The gene calls are TRBV18 and TRBJ2-7; the match to TRBD1 covers 7 bases. Germline loops: CDR1 KGHSH, CDR2 LQKENI. CDR3 size: 15 residues. Unmatched junction bases numbered 5, after V lost 2 bases and J lost 1 base. The DNA for the CDR3 is TGTGCCAGCTCACCAGGGGCAGGGGGTTCCTACGAGCAGTACTTC. Translated, it gives CASSPGAGGSYEQYF.

This clonotype was counted a few times. V gene TRBV5-8 combines with J gene TRBJ1-5, with TRBD1 identical over 7 bases. Germline CDR1 is SGHTS and CDR2 is YDEGEE. The junction had 3 bases not matched to a gene; V was cut back by 0 bases and J by 0 bases. The CDR3 sequence is 16 residues long. The CDR3 nucleotides read TGTGCCAGCAGCTTGGGGGACAGATATAGCAATCAGCCCCAGCATTTT. This sequence encodes CASSLGDRYSNQPQHF.

This clonotype was seen only a few times. The chain joins TRBV10-3 to TRBJ2-1, with 9 bases aligning to TRBD2. Germline V gene lookup returns CDR1 ENHRY and CDR2 SYGVKD. The CDR3 sequence is 17 residues long. Trimming removed 3 bases from V and 4 bases from J; junction bases left unmatched: 10. Here the CDR3 DNA reads TGTGCCATCAGTGATTCGAATCGAGCGGGAGGTTACAATGAGCAGTTCTTC. Protein sequence: CAISDSNRAGGYNEQFF.

This clonotype was detected only a few times. Here the CDR3 reads CASSQAAGTSGRLTDTQYF. In DNA, the CDR3 is TGCGCCAGCAGCCAAGCTGCGGGAACTAGCGGGAGATTGACAGATACGCAGTATTTT. The chain combines TRBV4-3 with TRBJ2-3; the match to TRBD2 covers 11 bases. The CDR3 extends over 19 amino acids. Germline loops: CDR1 LGHNA, CDR2 YSLEER. With 1 base clipped from V and 3 bases from J, the junction kept 12 bases outside the gene matches.

This clonotype was seen a handful of times. The chain joins TRBV12-2 to TRBJ2-7. TRBV12-2 is a listed pseudogene. The CDR3 is made up of 16 amino acids. The DNA of the CDR3 is TGTGCAAGTCGCTTAGCGAATCCAGGGTGCACCTACGAGCAGTACTTC. It specifies CASRLANPGCTYEQYF.

J is TRBJ2-1 and V is TRBV14, with 9 bases lining up with TRBD2. This CDR3 is 13 amino acids long. Germline CDR1 and CDR2: SGHDN and FVKESK. V shed 5 bases and J 6 bases; nucleotides not matched to a gene: 2. The CDR3 reads CASSYSGSNEQFF. The CDR3 DNA reads TGTGCCAGCAGCTATAGCGGGAGCAATGAGCAGTTCTTC.

This clonotype has just one count. The chain has TRBV5-1 and TRBJ2-7, with TRBD2 as a possible D gene (5 bases). CDR1 is SGHRS, CDR2 YFSETQ, per germline. Trimming took 5 bases from V and 5 from J, leaving 17 bases between them. This CDR3 has 14 residues. Here the CDR3 reads CASRTPGSADEQYF. CDR3 in DNA: TGCGCCAGCAGAACACCGGGTAGCGCGGACGAGCAGTACTTC.

This clonotype was counted many times. V gene TRBV29-1 combines with J gene TRBJ1-2; TRBD1 might be the D (6 bases). The V gene lost 6 bases and the J gene lost 4 bases, with 9 bases spanning the gap. Per germline, CDR1 SQVTM and CDR2 ANQGSEA. This CDR3 is 11 amino acids long. CDR3 loop: CSVRDTYGYTF. CDR3 bases: TGCAGCGTCCGGGACACCTATGGCTACACCTTC. Full variable domain (outside the CDR3, taken from reference TRBV29-1 and TRBJ1-2): SAVISQKPSRDICQRGTSLTIQCQVDSQVTMMFWYRQQPGQSLTLIATANQGSEATYESGFVIDKFPISRPNLTFSTLTVSNMSPEDSSIYLCSVRDTYGYTFGSGTRLTVV.

This clonotype appeared a few times. The chain employs TRBV5-1 and TRBJ1-6; 9 bases fit TRBD1. V was pared by 5 bases and J by 8 bases, with 2 bases of the junction left unmatched. This CDR3 comprises 13 residues. CDR1 is SGHRS and CDR2 is YFSETQ in the germline V gene. The CDR3 here is CASRRDRDSPLHF. The DNA for the CDR3 is TGCGCCAGCAGAAGGGACAGGGATTCACCCCTCCACTTT.

In this sample, this clonotype turned up many times. The J gene is TRBJ2-1, the V gene TRBV6-4, with TRBD1 matching over 8 bases. Per the germline V gene, CDR1 is MRHNA and CDR2 is SNTAGT. There are 14 residues in the CDR3. The ends lost 0 bases at V and 8 bases at J; junction bases unmatched: 3. DNA for the CDR3: TGTGCCAGCAGTGACTCGACAGGGGCCTATGAGCAGTTCTTC. Amino acids: CASSDSTGAYEQFF.

V usage is TRBV29-1 and J usage is TRBJ1-4; D call uncertain. CDR3 length: 13 residues. Between the trimmed V and J ends, which lost 7 bases and 5 bases, there was a span of 14 bases. Germline V gene sequence: CDR1 SQVTM, CDR2 ANQGSEA. The CDR3 region is CSAYGLGNEKLFF. The CDR3 coding sequence is TGCAGCGCCTACGGCCTCGGGAATGAAAAACTGTTTTTT.

This clonotype was recorded a few times. The V call is TRBV2, the J call TRBJ1-4; D gene unclear. CDR1 and CDR2 (germline): SNHLY, FYNNEI. The CDR3 is 15 residues long. Trimming cost V 2 bases and J 6 bases, with 13 bases left between them. CDR3 in DNA: TGTGCCAGCAGTGAACGCGGCCCGGGAGATGAAAAACTGTTTTTT. This gives the protein CASSERGPGDEKLFF.

This clonotype appeared many times. The chain links TRBV12-3 or TRBV12-4 to TRBJ2-3; D perhaps matches TRBD1 (6 bases). Trimming pared 5 bases from V and 1 base from J, leaving 16 bases between. The CDR3 is 16 residues long. The CDR3: CASSHTADSRTDTQYF. DNA for the CDR3: TGTGCCAGCAGTCACACGGCGGACAGCCGCACAGATACGCAGTATTTT.

V is TRBV11-2 and J is TRBJ1-4; no clear D. CDR3 length equals 16 residues. Deletions cut 1 base from V and 0 bases from J, with 9 bases between. Per the germline V gene, CDR1 is SGHAT and CDR2 is FQNNGV. The CDR3 DNA reads TGTGCCAGCAGCTTAGGCGCCTTCACAACTAATGAAAAACTGTTTTTT. It specifies CASSLGAFTTNEKLFF.

This clonotype was observed at least ten times. V is TRBV9 and J is TRBJ2-3, with TRBD2 matching 10 bases. The CDR3 is made up of 15 amino acids. The J segment lost 3 bases and the V segment lost 4 bases, leaving 5 bases of the junction unmatched. CDR1 and CDR2 (germline): SGDLS, YYNGEE. The CDR3 is CASSSPSGGTDTQYF. As DNA, the CDR3 is TGTGCCAGCAGCTCCCCTAGCGGGGGTACAGATACGCAGTATTTT.

This clonotype was seen a few times. V is TRBV10-3 and J is TRBJ2-6; unclear D gene. Germline V gene lookup returns CDR1 ENHRY and CDR2 SYGVKD. There are 14 residues in the CDR3. The germline V and J ends were trimmed by 6 bases and 2 bases, with 8 bases remaining between them. The CDR3 protein is CAIRRETGANVLTF. CDR3 in DNA: TGTGCCATCAGAAGGGAAACTGGGGCCAACGTCCTGACTTTC.

The rearrangement uses TRBV7-9 and TRBJ1-1; D is ambiguous. With 5 bases removed from V and 6 bases from J, the gap between germline ends came to 10 bases. The CDR3 totals 12 residues. Germline CDR1 SEHNR, CDR2 FQNEAQ (reference sequence). The CDR3 loop reads CASSVPSAEAFF. In DNA, the CDR3 is TGTGCCAGCAGCGTGCCATCCGCTGAAGCTTTCTTT.

This clonotype came up a few times. This rearrangement joins TRBV25-1 to TRBJ2-5; no clear D gene. The CDR3 contains 15 residues. V dropped 2 bases and J dropped 2 bases, with 12 bases sitting between them. CDR1 MGHDK and CDR2 SYGVNS come from the germline V gene. The CDR3 bases are TGTGCCAGCAGTGAAAGGTGGCGGCGACAAGAGACCCAGTACTTC. It is translated as CASSERWRRQETQYF.

This clonotype has a handful of counts. The rearrangement joins TRBV18 to TRBJ1-1; the D is unclear. Germline CDR1 KGHSH, CDR2 LQKENI. The CDR3 covers 13 residues. The ends were cut back, 2 bases at V and 3 bases at J, with 7 bases in the middle. The CDR3 DNA sequence: TGTGCCAGCTCACCAGGACGGGACACTGAAGCTTTCTTT. It codes for CASSPGRDTEAFF.

This clonotype was seen a few times. The gene calls are TRBV7-2 and TRBJ2-1; 10 nucleotides line up with TRBD2. The CDR3 is 17 residues long. Germline V gives CDR1 SGHTA, CDR2 FQGNSA. Trimming cost V 1 base and J 10 bases; bases outside gene matches: 13. CDR3 amino acids: CASSLGAGGPGTWEQFF. CDR3 nucleotides: TGTGCCAGCAGCTTAGGAGCGGGGGGGCCTGGGACATGGGAGCAGTTCTTC. Full variable domain (outside the CDR3, taken from reference TRBV7-2 and TRBJ2-1): GAGVSQSPSNKVTEKGKDVELRCDPISGHTALYWYRQSLGQGLEFLIYFQGNSAPDKSGLPSDRFSAERTGGSVSTLTIQRTQQEDSAVYLCASSLGAGGPGTWEQFFGPGTRLTVL.

This clonotype was seen a few times. The rearrangement uses TRBV9 and TRBJ2-5, with D possibly matching TRBD2 (5 bases). Trimming took off 0 bases at V and 0 bases at J, with 12 bases between the two ends. Germline V gene data show CDR1 as SGDLS and CDR2 as YYNGEE. CDR3 length equals 16 residues. CDR3 sequence (DNA): TGTGCCAGCAGCGTAGGAGAGCGGCAGTACCAAGAGACCCAGTACTTC. It specifies CASSVGERQYQETQYF.

This clonotype was counted ten times or more. The chain links TRBV7-7 to TRBJ2-2; D is perhaps TRBD1 (7 bases). The CDR3 totals 14 residues. Looked up from germline, CDR1 is SSHAT and CDR2 is FNYEAQ (reference sequence). CDR3 nucleotide sequence: TGTGCTAGCGGAGGGGGCACTAACACCGGGGAGCTGTTTTTT. Residues: CASGGGTNTGELFF. The full variable domain, rest sourced from reference TRBV7-7 and TRBJ2-2, is GAGVSQSPRYKVTKRGQDVTLRCDPISSHATLYWYQQALGQGPEFLTYFNYEAQPDKSGLPSDRFSAERPEGSISTLTIQRTEQRDSAMYRCASGGGTNTGELFFGEGSRLTVL.

This clonotype was observed a few times. The chain recombines TRBV4-1 with TRBJ2-7; 7 bases map to TRBD1. From germline, CDR1 is MGHRA and CDR2 YSYEKL. V was clipped by 2 bases and J by 2 bases; unmatched bases: 3. The CDR3 is 14 amino acids. CDR3 loop: CASSQMQGAYEQYF. CDR3 in DNA: TGCGCCAGCAGCCAAATGCAGGGGGCCTACGAGCAGTACTTC.

This clonotype appeared many times. The chain uses TRBV10-3 and TRBJ2-3; D is perhaps TRBD1 or TRBD2 (5 bases each). Germline values: CDR1 ENHRY, CDR2 SYGVKD. Trimming left V 2 bases short and J 3 bases short, with 15 bases between. The CDR3 consists of 16 residues. This CDR3 is CAISEMAQGVTDTQYF. As DNA, the CDR3 is TGTGCCATCAGTGAGATGGCTCAGGGAGTGACAGATACGCAGTATTTT.

In this sample, this clonotype turned up many times. The gene calls are TRBV5-1 and TRBJ2-3; 10 bases are a match to TRBD2. The CDR3 covers 16 residues. Looked up from germline, CDR1 is SGHRS and CDR2 is YFSETQ. V was clipped by 5 bases and J by 4 bases; unmatched bases: 10. The CDR3 DNA is TGCGCCAGCAGTAGGGCTAGCGGGGGATTGGCAGATACGCAGTATTTT. Translating gives CASSRASGGLADTQYF.